The present TCR beta chain was sequenced within a study of cytomegalovirus exposure and HLA in healthy donors. Study-wide findings and caveats: For most TCR beta V segments, an earlier analysis put the productive rate at about 90% or about 30% of the time.

Primers included in the PCR were 60 Vbeta and 13 Jbeta primers. Data came from immunoSEQ multiplex PCR; TCRdb stores just in-frame clones and leaves some out. This table holds about 78,000 clones. Points on this clone: The antigen remains undetermined.

Germline-derived CDR1 and CDR2 are GTSNPN and SVGIG (reference sequence). Trimming pared 7 bases from V and 4 bases from J, leaving 17 bases between. The CDR3 loop spans 13 amino acids. The specimen was PBMCs. The genes are TRBV30 and TRBJ2-7; D is possibly TRBD2 (7 bases). The clonotype originates from a female donor in good health and CMV-seropositive. CDR3 loop: CASSKRGGYEQYF. CDR3 bases: TGTGCCTCCTCAAAAAGGGGGGGGTACGAGCAGTACTTC.